This TCR beta chain was documented in a study of cytomegalovirus exposure and HLA in healthy donors. A note on this clone: What it binds is unknown.

Trimming stripped 3 bases from V and 2 bases from J, with 4 bases between. CDR1 and CDR2 from the germline V gene are DFQATT and SNEGSKA (reference sequence). The CDR3 length is 11 residues. PCR was performed using 60 Vbeta and 13 Jbeta primers. TCRdb's table, derived via immunoSEQ multiplex PCR, lists solely in-frame clones and lacks some. This table holds 150,000 to 250,000 clones, over 65% found once. Whole-study findings and limits: Reports described diagnosis of cytomegalovirus status by the classifier as highly specific and sensitive. Sequencing artifact likely explains a cluster of highly shared sequence variants. Prior analysis indicated that the majority of TCR beta V segments exhibited productivity approximately 87% or approximately 30% of the time.

The V call is TRBV20-1, the J call TRBJ2-5; D ambiguous. Sequencing was performed on PBMCs. The clonotype comes from a boy younger than 10 in good health and CMV-seronegative. In nucleotides, the CDR3 is TGCAGTGCTAGGCGGCAAGAGACCCAGTACTTC. Translating it yields CSARRQETQYF.